This T cell receptor beta chain was obtained from a study of T cell changes during pregnancy in multiple sclerosis. Clones were sequenced by immunoSEQ multiplex PCR, and TCRdb holds only the in-frame ones, with some missing. The table lists approximately 93,000 clones, around 90% of them singletons. Sequenced material: peripheral blood, taken in the first trimester of pregnancy. This TCR was recovered from a female donor in good health, enrolled as a control in a pregnancy study.

The CDR3 loop is CASSPVTVSNEQYF. In DNA, the CDR3 is TGTGCCAGCTCACCGGTCACAGTTTCCAACGAGCAGTACTTC. The J gene is TRBJ2-7, the V gene TRBV18; D gene uncertain. The CDR3 extends over 14 amino acids. Germline V gene data show CDR1 as KGHSH and CDR2 as LQKENI. The V end lost 3 bases, the J end lost 5 bases, and 14 bases lay between the germline ends.